The sequence of this T cell receptor beta chain was determined in a study of PD-1 blockade in classical Hodgkin lymphoma. Every one of the patients relapsed after autologous stem cell transplantation (brentuximab vedotin exposure was variable). The data were produced by immunoSEQ multiplex PCR, yet TCRdb's version contains in-frame clones alone and is incomplete. There are more than 90,000 clones in the sample; 80% to 90% occur only once, and roughly 16% lies in the top ten. This CDR3 is 12 amino acids long. Trimming left V 0 bases short and J 7 bases short, with 5 bases between. Germline V lookup: CDR1 SGHNT, CDR2 YYREEE (reference sequence).

The chain uses TRBV5-4 and TRBJ2-1; D gene uncertain. The sequencing used peripheral blood mononuclear cells (PBMCs), collected before the second cycle of nivolumab. The clonotype originates from a human donor with classical Hodgkin lymphoma. CDR3 coding DNA: TGTGCCAGCAGCTTGGGCAGAAATGAGCAGTTCTTC. Residues: CASSLGRNEQFF.